This is a list of T cell receptor beta chains from one sample in a study of blood T cell repertoires in COVID-19. Clones were read by immunoSEQ multiplex PCR, and TCRdb kept only the in-frame ones, dropping some. The sample lists about 300,000 clones, almost 90% seen once, with around 4.5% in the top ten. The specimen sequenced was PBMCs or T cells enriched from blood (not recorded which). The receptors here all came from a woman younger than 30 with acute COVID-19. The CDR3 runs from the conserved cysteine through the conserved F or W. The order of the fields is D gene, clone size, V gene, J gene, CDR3 protein, CDR3 DNA. D genes are given only for firm matches. Not all rows give a size; the values are once, few, many and, for expanded clones, a class.

d_gene: -; abundance: -; v_gene: TRBV28; j_gene: TRBJ1-5; CDR3aa: CASSALGRGTGQPQHF; CDR3nt: TGTGCCAGCAGTGCATTAGGGCGGGGAACGGGTCAGCCCCAGCATTTT
d_gene: TRBD1; abundance: -; v_gene: TRBV7-9; j_gene: TRBJ1-4; CDR3aa: CASSADRGSEKLFF; CDR3nt: TGTGCCAGCAGCGCGGACAGGGGGAGTGAAAAACTGTTTTTT
d_gene: -; abundance: -; v_gene: TRBV29-1; j_gene: TRBJ2-3; CDR3aa: CSVEGGQYTDTQYF; CDR3nt: TGCAGCGTTGAAGGTGGACAGTACACAGATACGCAGTATTTT
d_gene: TRBD1; abundance: -; v_gene: TRBV5-8; j_gene: TRBJ1-6; CDR3aa: CASSPGQGDSPLHF; CDR3nt: TGTGCCAGCAGCCCTGGACAGGGAGATTCACCCCTCCACTTT
d_gene: TRBD2; abundance: few; v_gene: TRBV19; j_gene: TRBJ2-2; CDR3aa: CATELAGTTTAGELFF; CDR3nt: TGTGCCACCGAACTAGCGGGGACGACAACGGCCGGGGAGCTGTTTTTT
d_gene: -; abundance: many; v_gene: TRBV19; j_gene: TRBJ1-5; CDR3aa: CASRKQQAQHF; CDR3nt: TGTGCCAGTAGGAAGCAGCAGGCCCAGCATTTT
d_gene: -; abundance: -; v_gene: TRBV28; j_gene: TRBJ1-2; CDR3aa: CASTKPADYYGYTF; CDR3nt: TGTGCCAGCACTAAACCGGCAGACTACTATGGCTACACCTTC
d_gene: TRBD2; abundance: -; v_gene: TRBV14; j_gene: TRBJ2-7; CDR3aa: CASSRGGRPREQYF; CDR3nt: TGTGCCAGCAGTCGGGGGGGGCGTCCTAGAGAGCAGTACTTC
d_gene: -; abundance: -; v_gene: TRBV29-1; j_gene: TRBJ1-1; CDR3aa: CSVSGFTTEAFF; CDR3nt: TGCAGCGTATCAGGGTTTACCACTGAAGCTTTCTTT
d_gene: -; abundance: -; v_gene: TRBV3-1/TRBV3-2; j_gene: TRBJ1-3; CDR3aa: CASSQESHTIYF; CDR3nt: TGTGCCAGCAGCCAAGAAAGCCACACCATATATTTT
d_gene: -; abundance: -; v_gene: TRBV10-3; j_gene: TRBJ2-7; CDR3aa: CAIRDRSFEQYF; CDR3nt: TGTGCCATCAGAGACAGGTCTTTCGAGCAGTACTTC
d_gene: -; abundance: -; v_gene: TRBV2; j_gene: TRBJ2-2; CDR3aa: CASRVRQTDLTGELFF; CDR3nt: TGTGCCAGCAGGGTCCGACAGACCGACCTCACCGGGGAGCTGTTTTTT
d_gene: TRBD2; abundance: -; v_gene: TRBV27; j_gene: TRBJ2-5; CDR3aa: CASSRGLAGEETQYF; CDR3nt: TGTGCCAGCAGCCGTGGACTAGCGGGAGAAGAGACCCAGTACTTC
d_gene: TRBD1; abundance: -; v_gene: TRBV7-2; j_gene: TRBJ2-5; CDR3aa: CASSLRQGAIGETQYF; CDR3nt: TGTGCCAGCAGCTTACGACAGGGGGCGATCGGGGAGACCCAGTACTTC
d_gene: TRBD2; abundance: -; v_gene: TRBV11-3; j_gene: TRBJ2-1; CDR3aa: CASSSTKTSGMPYNEQFF; CDR3nt: TGTGCCAGCAGCTCGACAAAGACTAGCGGGATGCCCTACAATGAGCAGTTCTTC
d_gene: TRBD2; abundance: once; v_gene: TRBV19; j_gene: TRBJ2-1; CDR3aa: CASSSLGLAVYNEQFF; CDR3nt: TGTGCCAGTAGTAGCTTGGGACTAGCTGTCTACAATGAGCAGTTCTTC
d_gene: TRBD1; abundance: -; v_gene: TRBV6-5; j_gene: TRBJ2-7; CDR3aa: CASSKTGTYEQYF; CDR3nt: TGTGCCAGCAGCAAGACAGGGACCTACGAGCAGTACTTC
d_gene: -; abundance: -; v_gene: TRBV28; j_gene: TRBJ1-5; CDR3aa: CASSYWDTVGTQHF; CDR3nt: TGTGCCAGCAGTTACTGGGACACCGTGGGAACCCAGCATTTT
d_gene: TRBD1; abundance: -; v_gene: TRBV19; j_gene: TRBJ2-3; CDR3aa: CASSSRDRGADTQYF; CDR3nt: TGTGCCAGTAGCTCCCGGGACAGGGGCGCAGATACGCAGTATTTT
d_gene: TRBD1; abundance: -; v_gene: TRBV5-8; j_gene: TRBJ1-2; CDR3aa: CASSLPWTGGTGYTF; CDR3nt: TGTGCCAGCAGCCTGCCGTGGACAGGGGGCACGGGCTACACCTTC
d_gene: TRBD2; abundance: -; v_gene: TRBV5-6; j_gene: TRBJ2-7; CDR3aa: CASKTGGLDNEQYF; CDR3nt: TGTGCCAGCAAAACGGGAGGGTTAGATAATGAGCAGTACTTC
d_gene: TRBD1; abundance: few; v_gene: TRBV7-2; j_gene: TRBJ1-3; CDR3aa: CASSARTGGENTIYF; CDR3nt: TGTGCCAGCAGCGCCCGGACAGGGGGCGAAAACACCATATATTTT
d_gene: -; abundance: -; v_gene: TRBV18; j_gene: TRBJ2-3; CDR3aa: CASSPNPGSTDTQYF; CDR3nt: TGTGCCAGCTCACCAAATCCCGGGAGCACAGATACGCAGTATTTT
d_gene: -; abundance: -; v_gene: TRBV7-9; j_gene: TRBJ2-2; CDR3aa: CASSFLTGELFF; CDR3nt: TGTGCCAGCAGCTTCTTGACCGGGGAGCTGTTTTTT
d_gene: -; abundance: -; v_gene: TRBV6-1; j_gene: TRBJ1-5; CDR3aa: CASIKGLVSNQPQHF; CDR3nt: TGTGCCAGCATAAAGGGGTTGGTAAGCAATCAGCCCCAGCATTTT
d_gene: TRBD1; abundance: -; v_gene: TRBV18; j_gene: TRBJ1-1; CDR3aa: CASSPPGQRSTEAFF; CDR3nt: TGTGCCAGCTCACCACCGGGACAGAGATCCACTGAAGCTTTCTTT
d_gene: -; abundance: once; v_gene: TRBV18; j_gene: TRBJ1-2; CDR3aa: CASSPTRESGYTF; CDR3nt: TGTGCCAGCTCACCGACCAGGGAATCTGGCTACACCTTC
d_gene: TRBD1; abundance: -; v_gene: TRBV19; j_gene: TRBJ1-4; CDR3aa: CASTTGGSLNEKLFF; CDR3nt: TGTGCCAGTACCACAGGGGGCTCTCTTAATGAAAAACTGTTTTTT
d_gene: TRBD2; abundance: -; v_gene: TRBV2; j_gene: TRBJ2-2; CDR3aa: CASSEMGEGGELFF; CDR3nt: TGTGCCAGCAGTGAAATGGGGGAGGGAGGGGAGCTGTTTTTT
d_gene: -; abundance: -; v_gene: TRBV30; j_gene: TRBJ2-1; CDR3aa: CAWNSLRGYNEQFF; CDR3nt: TGTGCCTGGAACTCCCTCCGAGGGTACAATGAGCAGTTCTTC
d_gene: TRBD1; abundance: few; v_gene: TRBV28; j_gene: TRBJ1-4; CDR3aa: CASSPADRSNKGLFF; CDR3nt: TGTGCCAGCAGTCCGGCGGACAGGTCCAACAAGGGACTGTTTTTT
d_gene: TRBD1; abundance: -; v_gene: TRBV11-1; j_gene: TRBJ2-1; CDR3aa: CASSWGQGKPEEQFF; CDR3nt: TGTGCCAGCAGCTGGGGACAGGGAAAGCCTGAAGAGCAGTTCTTC
d_gene: -; abundance: -; v_gene: TRBV7-2; j_gene: TRBJ1-4; CDR3aa: CASSLTGWSEKLFF; CDR3nt: TGTGCCAGCAGCCTCACAGGGTGGAGTGAAAAACTGTTTTTT
d_gene: -; abundance: -; v_gene: TRBV7-2; j_gene: TRBJ1-1; CDR3aa: CASSWQGAGTEAFF; CDR3nt: TGTGCCAGCAGCTGGCAGGGAGCGGGCACTGAAGCTTTCTTT
d_gene: -; abundance: -; v_gene: TRBV19; j_gene: TRBJ2-7; CDR3aa: CASSGGPGLAYEQYF; CDR3nt: TGTGCCAGTAGTGGGGGACCGGGACTGGCCTACGAGCAGTACTTC
d_gene: TRBD2; abundance: -; v_gene: TRBV3-1/TRBV3-2; j_gene: TRBJ2-3; CDR3aa: CASSQTPGTSGRAQADTQYF; CDR3nt: TGTGCCAGCAGCCAAACCCCCGGGACTAGCGGGAGGGCCCAGGCAGATACGCAGTATTTT
d_gene: TRBD2; abundance: once; v_gene: TRBV29-1; j_gene: TRBJ2-5; CDR3aa: CSVRALREGETQYF; CDR3nt: TGCAGCGTGAGGGCCCTGCGGGAGGGAGAGACCCAGTACTTC
d_gene: -; abundance: -; v_gene: TRBV3-1/TRBV3-2; j_gene: TRBJ2-7; CDR3aa: CASSPDWSYEQYF; CDR3nt: TGTGCCAGCAGCCCGGACTGGAGTTACGAGCAGTACTTC